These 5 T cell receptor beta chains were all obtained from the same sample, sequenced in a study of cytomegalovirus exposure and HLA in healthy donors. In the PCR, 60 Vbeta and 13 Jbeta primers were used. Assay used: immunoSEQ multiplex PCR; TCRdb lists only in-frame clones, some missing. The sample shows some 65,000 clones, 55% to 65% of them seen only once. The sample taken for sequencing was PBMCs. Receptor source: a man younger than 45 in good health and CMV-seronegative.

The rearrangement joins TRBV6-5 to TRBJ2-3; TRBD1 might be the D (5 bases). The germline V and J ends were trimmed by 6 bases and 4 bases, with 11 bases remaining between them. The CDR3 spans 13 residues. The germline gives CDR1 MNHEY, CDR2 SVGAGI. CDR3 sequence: CASRAGSADTQYF. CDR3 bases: TGTGCCAGCAGGGCAGGGTCGGCAGATACGCAGTATTTT.

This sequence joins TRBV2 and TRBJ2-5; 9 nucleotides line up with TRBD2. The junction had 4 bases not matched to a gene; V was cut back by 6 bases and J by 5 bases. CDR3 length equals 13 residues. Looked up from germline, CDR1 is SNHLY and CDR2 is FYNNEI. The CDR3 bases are TGTGCCAGCAGCCCTAGCGGGGTTGAGACCCAGTACTTC. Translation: CASSPSGVETQYF. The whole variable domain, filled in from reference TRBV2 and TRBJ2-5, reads EPEVTQTPSHQVTQMGQEVILRCVPISNHLYFYWYRQILGQKVEFLVSFYNNEISEKSEIFDDQFSVERPDGSNFTLKIRSTKLEDSAMYFCASSPSGVETQYFGPGTRLLVL.

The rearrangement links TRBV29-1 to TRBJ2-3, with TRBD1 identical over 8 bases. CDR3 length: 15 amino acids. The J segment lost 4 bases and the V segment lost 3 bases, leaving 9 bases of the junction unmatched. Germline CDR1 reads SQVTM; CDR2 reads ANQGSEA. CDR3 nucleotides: TGCAGCGTTGATTACCACAGGGGGATGGCAGATACGCAGTATTTT. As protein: CSVDYHRGMADTQYF.

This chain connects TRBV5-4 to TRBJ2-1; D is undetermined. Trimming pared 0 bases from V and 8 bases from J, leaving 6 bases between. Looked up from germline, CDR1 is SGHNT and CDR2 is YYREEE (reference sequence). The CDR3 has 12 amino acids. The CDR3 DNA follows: TGTGCCAGCAGCTTGGGTTCGGATGAGCAGTTCTTC. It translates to CASSLGSDEQFF.

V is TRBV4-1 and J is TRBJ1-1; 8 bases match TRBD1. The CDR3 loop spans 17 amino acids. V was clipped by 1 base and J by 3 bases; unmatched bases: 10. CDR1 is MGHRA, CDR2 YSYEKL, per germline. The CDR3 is CASSQGTLDRVYTEAFF. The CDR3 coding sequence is TGCGCCAGCAGCCAAGGGACTTTGGACAGGGTTTACACTGAAGCTTTCTTT.